A selection of T cell receptor beta chains follows, all from one sample in a study of T cells in Graves' hyperthyroidism and ophthalmopathy. Using its own MiXCR run on the multiplex PCR reads, TCRdb lists one record per CDR3 protein. The data contain fewer than 600,000 distinct CDR3 sequences, approximately 15% of them singletons. The sample was blood. The receptors were gathered from a woman between 18 and 29 years old with Graves' hyperthyroidism. Each CDR3 is given with its conserved first and last residue. D genes are given only for firm matches. Only some rows state a clone size, as once, few, many or a class for expanded clones.

j_call | d_call | v_call | clone_size | cdr3_nt | cdr3_aa
TRBJ1-1 | . | TRBV30 | many | TGTGCCTGGAGTGGCAGGGCGGTAGGCACTGAAGCTTTCTTT | CAWSGRAVGTEAFF
TRBJ2-4 | TRBD2 | TRBV15 | many | TGTGCCATCGGGGGGGGGGGGAAAAACATTCAGTACTTC | CAIGGGGKNIQYF
TRBJ2-1 | TRBD2 | TRBV11-2 | many | TGTGCCAGCAGCCCCGGGACTAGCGGCTTTAATGAGCAGTTCTTC | CASSPGTSGFNEQFF
TRBJ2-6 | . | TRBV28 | few | TGTGCCAGCAGTTTGACAGAGGCCCGTACCGTCCTGACTTTC | CASSLTEARTVLTF
TRBJ2-2 | TRBD1 | TRBV13 | many | TGTGCCAGCAGCCTCCCTCAAGGACAGGGCTACACCGGGGAGCTGTTTTTT | CASSLPQGQGYTGELFF
TRBJ2-2 | TRBD1 | TRBV4-1 | few | TGCGCCAGCAGCTACGGACAGGGAAGGGGCACCGGGGAGCTGTTTTTT | CASSYGQGRGTGELFF
TRBJ2-1 | TRBD2 | TRBV3-1 | many | TGTGCCAGCAGCCAAGGGCTAGCGGGATATCTTGAGCAGTTCTTC | CASSQGLAGYLEQFF
TRBJ2-1 | TRBD1 | TRBV5-1 | few | TGCGCCAGCAGCGGTGGACAGGGCAGCGATGAGCAGTTCTTC | CASSGGQGSDEQFF
TRBJ1-3 | . | TRBV12-3/TRBV12-4 | many | TGTGCCAGCAATTCCGTAGGACACACCATATATTTT | CASNSVGHTIYF
TRBJ1-6 | . | TRBV12-3/TRBV12-4 | many | TGTGCCAGCAGTCCGATGGGTTCGACAGGCGATCTTTCACCCCTCCACTTT | CASSPMGSTGDLSPLHF
TRBJ1-4 | TRBD1 | TRBV9 | few | TGTGCCAGCAGCGTAGGGGACAGGGGTGAAAAACTGTTTTTT | CASSVGDRGEKLFF
TRBJ1-1 | TRBD1 | TRBV12-3/TRBV12-4 | . | TGTGCCAGCAGCACAGGGGCCGCTTTCTTT | CASSTGAAFF
TRBJ2-3 | TRBD1 | TRBV15 | many | TGTGCCACCAGCAGAGATAGACAGGGAGTGACGCAGTATTTT | CATSRDRQGVTQYF
TRBJ1-6 | . | TRBV15 | many | TGTGCCACCAGCAGAGATCAATTTCCCCTCCACTTT | CATSRDQFPLHF
TRBJ1-6 | TRBD1 | TRBV20-1 | few | TGCAGTGCTCGGGTGGTGACCGGGACAGGGGGTTCACCCCTCCACTTT | CSARVVTGTGGSPLHF
TRBJ2-1 | TRBD2 | TRBV19 | many | TGTGCCAGTAGTAAACTAGCGGGAGCGCACAATGAGCAGTTCTTC | CASSKLAGAHNEQFF
TRBJ2-1 | . | TRBV10-3 | few | TGTGCCATCAGTGTGGGGGACTCGAACAATGAGCAGTTCTTC | CAISVGDSNNEQFF
TRBJ2-5 | TRBD1 | TRBV3-1 | many | TGTGCCAGCAGAGCGGACAGGGTTGAGGTGGAGACCCAGTACTTC | CASRADRVEVETQYF
TRBJ2-1 | TRBD2 | TRBV7-3 | few | TGTGCCAGCAGCTTAACAGGTGGTAGGCGGGGGGGCAATGAGCAGTTCTTC | CASSLTGGRRGGNEQFF
TRBJ2-1 | TRBD1 | TRBV27 | many | TGTGCCAGCAGTCCGCGGACAGGGATGGGAAATGAGCAGTTCTTC | CASSPRTGMGNEQFF
TRBJ1-5 | . | TRBV3-1 | . | TGTGCCAGCAGCCACGGGGTGTCGGGGACGGGCCAGCATTTT | CASSHGVSGTGQHF
TRBJ1-2 | TRBD1 | TRBV4-1 | . | TGCGCCAGCAGCCAAGAAATTATGGAGGGGGCTGGCTATGGCTACACCTTC | CASSQEIMEGAGYGYTF
TRBJ2-2 | . | TRBV5-1 | . | TGCGCCAGCAGCTCCGACAGGTCCACCGGGGAGCTGTTTTTT | CASSSDRSTGELFF
TRBJ2-1 | TRBD2 | TRBV30 | many | TGTGCCTGGTCTAGCGGGAGGACCTACAATGAGCAGTTCTTC | CAWSSGRTYNEQFF
TRBJ2-5 | TRBD2 | TRBV20-1 | many | TGCAGTGCTAGAGATGCGGCGGGAGGTGGAGGGACCCAGTACTTC | CSARDAAGGGGTQYF
TRBJ1-2 | . | TRBV6-1 | . | TGTGCCAGCAGTACCTCAGTGGACTATGGCTACACCTTC | CASSTSVDYGYTF
TRBJ1-5 | TRBD1 | TRBV10-3 | many | TGTGCCATCAGTGAGTCAGGGGGCGGACCCTACCCCCAGCATTTT | CAISESGGGPYPQHF
TRBJ1-5 | . | TRBV12-3/TRBV12-4 | many | TGTGCCAGCCTTGGTAGGGAGACAGGCGGGTCACCTAGCAATCAGCCCCAGCATTTT | CASLGRETGGSPSNQPQHF
TRBJ2-1 | TRBD1 | TRBV12-3/TRBV12-4 | many | TGTGCCAGCAGGGCGCCTCGGGACAGGGGTTGGCATGAGCAGTTCTTC | CASRAPRDRGWHEQFF
TRBJ2-3 | . | TRBV12-3/TRBV12-4 | many | TGTGCCAGCAGTTCTCGATCCGGGATAACAGATACGCAGTATTTT | CASSSRSGITDTQYF
TRBJ1-5 | TRBD1 | TRBV30 | many | TGTGCCTGGAGCGGTCAGGGGGTAGGGCAGCCCCAGCATTTT | CAWSGQGVGQPQHF